The text below deals with one TCR beta chain. This clone was observed a few times. There is no known antigen for this receptor. No much larger clone is present one base from it, and per-base qualities are unavailable. TCRbeta CDR3 regions were amplified from genomic DNA using the immunoSEQ Assay, a bias-controlled multiplex PCR. Regarding the original processing steps: Within the assay, amplification of reference gene primers was used to estimate how many nucleated cells each sample contained. To quantify the absolute abundance of each unique TCRbeta CDR3 rearrangement, sequence reads were collapsed and filtered. For each sample, productive Simpson clonality was calculated as the square root of Simpson's diversity index over productive rearrangements. In its TCRdb copy, this immuneACCESS table keeps in-frame sequences only and misses some clones. Where compared with another copy, unresolved V genes explain less than half of these, and the others have no known cause. V and J calls plus clone size are reproduced from that table; the DNA served to infer D and trimming. The sample table records 40,000 to 60,000 clones; 84% of these occur just once. The leading ten clones occupy approximately 1.4% of the sample.

Each collaborating institution followed its own protocols to collect whole blood in K2EDTA tubes. For TCRbeta analysis, collaborator samples were shipped as frozen whole blood, as isolated PBMCs, or as DNA extracted from either sample type. Based on the germline V gene, the CDR1 and CDR2 sequences are MGHRA and YSYEKL. The germline V and J ends show losses of 8 bases and 5 bases respectively, and no gene match explains 8 bases of the junction. Spanning cysteine to phenylalanine, the CDR3 consists of 14 amino acids. Only CDR3 DNA is held: 42 bases, read in frame from base 1. These data come from a study of blood T cell repertoires in COVID-19 (dated by TCRdb to 2020 to 2021). In the study overall: The collaborator samples originated in the United States, Italy and Spain and spanned the acute and convalescent phases of COVID-19. The prospective study material was composed of cDNA or gDNA derived from T cells, B-cell-depleted T cells, or PBMCs. The dataset comprised deeply sampled blood TCRbeta repertoires from subjects exposed to, actively infected with, or recovered from COVID-19. The repertoires were released in a freely available public database intended as a resource for research on the immune response to SARS-CoV-2. Samples were obtained from the ongoing ImmuneRACE study (first 160 participants) and from some 1,200 subjects provided by 6 global collaborators. The sample metadata nearly always contained a de-identified subject ID, COVID-19 status, age in years and sex. Where HLA class I and class II types were available, the types were taken from metadata supplied by the sample provider, not from assay-based typing.

Broad study findings and their caveats: How much clinical and demographic metadata was included differed by source and by participant, and the metadata was provided uncurated.

This sequence was found in a man aged 50 to 60 with acute or convalescent COVID-19. Sequenced sample: peripheral blood. The chain couples TRBV4-1 to TRBJ2-3; TRBD2 agrees with 9 junctional bases. The DNA reads as follows: TGCGCCAGCCGGAGGCTAGCGGGGTTAGATACGCAGTATTTT. Translated, it reads CASRRLAGLDTQYF.